Each of the 2 T cell receptor beta chains below was sequenced from the same sample in a study of T cell responses to AZD1222 COVID-19 vaccine. Some clones are missing from TCRdb's copy, which holds only in-frame ones; the method was immunoSEQ multiplex PCR. Of tens of thousands of clones in the sample, 85% to 90% were seen once. The sample here was peripheral blood, taken on day 0 of AZD1222 vaccination. These receptors were obtained from an adult in good health.

This chain joins TRBV5-4 and TRBJ1-5; TRBD1 might be the D (5 bases). Between the trimmed V and J ends, which lost 0 bases and 3 bases, there was a span of 10 bases. Germline CDR1 SGHNT, CDR2 YYREEE (reference sequence). The CDR3 is 15 amino acids. The CDR3 DNA reads as TGTGCCAGCAGCTTGGATGCAGGGAACAATCAGCCCCAGCATTTT. Amino acids: CASSLDAGNNQPQHF. Drawing the rest from reference TRBV5-4 and TRBJ1-5, the complete variable domain is ETGVTQSPTHLIKTRGQQVTLRCSSQSGHNTVSWYQQALGQGPQFIFQYYREEENGRGNFPPRFSGLQFPNYSSELNVNALELDDSALYLCASSLDAGNNQPQHFGDGTRLSIL.

The rearrangement uses TRBV15 and TRBJ1-1; D is unresolved. The CDR3 is 17 amino acids. CDR1 LNHNV and CDR2 YYDKDF come from the germline V gene (reference sequence). V was cut by 0 bases and J by 11 bases, with 25 bases left in between. The CDR3 sequence is CATSRDHLMGRESGAFF. DNA for the CDR3: TGTGCCACCAGCAGAGATCATCTGATGGGGAGGGAGTCGGGGGCTTTCTTT.